This TCR beta chain was profiled in a study of CD8+CD57+ T cells in acquired aplastic anemia. Study details: Sorted cells (CD4+ and CD8+) yielded DNA amounts that averaged around 3.1 ug. Study-level results: A set of around 30 CD8+ CDR3 sequences was shared between patients and controls, and these sequences appeared highly expressed in patients.

For CDR3 and TCR beta VDJ profiling, genomic DNA was the template used. MiXCR, run by TCRdb on the reads, gives a single entry per CDR3 protein. Of 130,000 or so distinct CDR3 sequences listed, 58% are singletons. As for this clonotype: Its antigen remains unidentified.

In germline, CDR1 is SGDLS, CDR2 YYNGEE. CDR3 length: 13 residues. V lost 1 base, J lost 5 bases, and 9 bases lay in between. All patients picked for sequencing had shown, by flow cytometry, an expansion of CD8+CD57+ cells. Each patient had severe acquired aplastic anemia. This chain joins TRBV9 and TRBJ1-2; D gene uncertain. The TCR originated in a human donor with aplastic anemia. Source material: sorted CD4+, CD8+, or CD8+CD57+ T cells (not recorded which) from PBMCs. The DNA of the CDR3 is TGTGCCAGCAGCGTACAGTCCGGGTATGGCTACACCTTC. It yields the protein CASSVQSGYGYTF.